Listed below are T cell receptor beta chains from one sample, sequenced in a study of cytomegalovirus exposure and HLA in healthy donors. TCRdb keeps only in-frame clones here, not all; method: immunoSEQ multiplex PCR. The profile shows around 180,000 clones, about four fifths of them singletons. The sequenced sample consisted of PBMCs. The receptors shown here come from a man aged 25 to 40 in good health and CMV-seropositive. The CDR3 runs from the conserved cysteine through the conserved F or W. A D gene is named only where the DNA matches it firmly. Size is omitted from some rows. Given values are once, few, many or a class for expanded clones.

clone size,V gene,D gene,J gene,CDR3 DNA,CDR3 protein
-,TRBV18,TRBD2,TRBJ2-7,TGTGCCAGCTCAACAGCGGGATACCCCCTCGAGCAGTACTTC,CASSTAGYPLEQYF
-,TRBV7-2,TRBD2,TRBJ2-5,TGTGCCAGCAGCAGACGGACTAGCGGGGAGACCCAGTACTTC,CASSRRTSGETQYF
-,TRBV19,TRBD2,TRBJ2-5,TGTGCCAGTAGTACCCGGACTAGCGGGGGCCAAGAGACCCAGTACTTC,CASSTRTSGGQETQYF
-,TRBV6-1,-,TRBJ1-5,TGTGCCAGCAGGGGACACTCTAGCAATCAGCCCCAGCATTTT,CASRGHSSNQPQHF
-,TRBV7-8,-,TRBJ2-7,TGTGCCAGCAGCTTAGAAATCCGGGAGCAGTACTTC,CASSLEIREQYF
-,TRBV27,TRBD1,TRBJ2-7,TGTGCCAGCAGTTCAACCGGGACTTACAGGGGGGAGCAGTACTTC,CASSSTGTYRGEQYF
-,TRBV4-2,TRBD1,TRBJ1-1,TGTGCCAGCAGCCATGCAGGGGGTGCTGAAGCTTTCTTT,CASSHAGGAEAFF
once,TRBV19,TRBD1,TRBJ1-1,TGTGCCAGTATGGGGACAGCGAACACTGAAGCTTTCTTT,CASMGTANTEAFF
-,TRBV11-2,-,TRBJ2-7,TGTGCCAGCAGCATCACGGCGGGCAGCTCCTACGAGCAGTACTTC,CASSITAGSSYEQYF
few,TRBV30,TRBD1,TRBJ1-5,TGTGCCTGGACCGACAGGGCTGATCAGCCCCAGCATTTT,CAWTDRADQPQHF
few,TRBV10-2,TRBD1,TRBJ2-7,TGCGCCAGCAGGATGGGGGGACAGGGGCCCTACGAGCAGTACTTC,CASRMGGQGPYEQYF
-,TRBV9,-,TRBJ1-2,TGTGCCAGCAGCGGGGGGACTTACACCTTC,CASSGGTYTF
few,TRBV19,TRBD1,TRBJ2-5,TGTGCCAGTAGGGACAGGGGCGGAGAGACCCAGTACTTC,CASRDRGGETQYF
-,TRBV7-3,TRBD2,TRBJ2-7,TGTGCCAGCAGCTGTAACTGGACTAGCGGGAATCCCTCTACCTACGAGCAGTACTTC,CASSCNWTSGNPSTYEQYF
once,TRBV10-1,-,TRBJ1-1,TGCGCCAGCATGGACACGGACAGTGCAGAAGCTTTCTTT,CASMDTDSAEAFF
-,TRBV11-3,TRBD1,TRBJ1-2,TGTGCCAGCAGCTTAGACAGGGGGGCCTATGGCTACACCTTC,CASSLDRGAYGYTF
-,TRBV5-5,-,TRBJ2-1,TGTGCCAGCAGCGCCTTGATATGGGGGGTAGGTTACAATGAGCAGTTCTTC,CASSALIWGVGYNEQFF
-,TRBV11-2,-,TRBJ2-3,TGTGCCAGCAGCTTTCACTCAGGGGGGACAGATACGCAGTATTTT,CASSFHSGGTDTQYF
-,TRBV29-1,-,TRBJ1-4,TGCAGCGTTCAGGGAGGAGGAACTAATGAAAAACTGTTTTTT,CSVQGGGTNEKLFF
-,TRBV6-6,TRBD1,TRBJ2-1,TGTGCCAGCGGGACAGGGGGACCGAATGAGCAGTTCTTC,CASGTGGPNEQFF
once,TRBV15,TRBD1,TRBJ2-2,TGTGCCACCAGCAGGCGACAGGGGTTGAGCACCGGGGAGCTGTTTTTT,CATSRRQGLSTGELFF
-,TRBV4-3,-,TRBJ2-1,TGCGCCAGCAGCCAAGATCCGGGCAGGGGAAATGAGCAGTTCTTC,CASSQDPGRGNEQFF
-,TRBV6-5,-,TRBJ2-5,TGTGCCAGCAGCCGACACGAGAGCCAAGAGACCCAGTACTTC,CASSRHESQETQYF
-,TRBV5-1,-,TRBJ2-7,TGCGCCAGCAGCTTGGCCAATGTAGACAGGACGAACTACGAGCAGTACTTC,CASSLANVDRTNYEQYF
-,TRBV5-6,TRBD1,TRBJ1-2,TGTGCCAGCAGCCCCGGGACAGGGGGCAAGGGGTATGGCTACACCTTC,CASSPGTGGKGYGYTF
-,TRBV7-9,TRBD1,TRBJ1-5,TGTGCCAGCACCGACGACAGGGTGAATCAGCCCCAGCATTTT,CASTDDRVNQPQHF
-,TRBV7-9,TRBD1,TRBJ1-2,TGTGCCAGCAGCCCCACAGGGGGCGCGGGCTACACCTTC,CASSPTGGAGYTF
-,TRBV28,-,TRBJ1-1,TGTGCCAGCCGACAGCGCACTGAAGCTTTCTTT,CASRQRTEAFF
-,TRBV7-2,-,TRBJ1-5,TGTGCCAGCAGCTTAGATCAGGGGAGCAATCAGCCCCAGCATTTT,CASSLDQGSNQPQHF
-,TRBV7-3,TRBD1,TRBJ1-5,TGTGCCAGCAGCTCGACAGGGGGACAGCCCCAGCATTTT,CASSSTGGQPQHF
-,TRBV5-6,TRBD2,TRBJ2-7,TGTGCCAGCAGCTTGGGGACCGGGACTAGCTCTTCCTACGAGCAGTACTTC,CASSLGTGTSSSYEQYF
-,TRBV6-5,-,TRBJ2-3,TGTGCCAGCAGTAGGACTGCAGATACGCAGTATTTT,CASSRTADTQYF
-,TRBV15,TRBD2,TRBJ2-1,TGTGCCACCAGCCGACTAGCGGGATGGAGTGAGCAGTTCTTC,CATSRLAGWSEQFF
few,TRBV9,TRBD1,TRBJ1-1,TGTGCCAGCAGCGTAGCCAGGGGGACTGAAGCTTTCTTT,CASSVARGTEAFF
-,TRBV6-5,-,TRBJ1-1,TGTGCCAGTACAGATCCCTCGAAGACTGAAGCTTTCTTT,CASTDPSKTEAFF
few,TRBV15,TRBD2,TRBJ2-5,TGTGCCACCAGCAGAGATCTGGGTAGCGGGGGGGTGGGAGGAGAGACCCAGTACTTC,CATSRDLGSGGVGGETQYF
-,TRBV6-4,TRBD2,TRBJ2-1,TGTGCCAGCAGTAATAGCGGGGGGGAGGATGAGCAGTTCTTC,CASSNSGGEDEQFF
-,TRBV11-3,TRBD2,TRBJ2-3,TGTGCCAGCAGCTCTAGCGGGGGGGCAATTGATACGCAGTATTTT,CASSSSGGAIDTQYF
-,TRBV27,-,TRBJ1-6,TGTGCCAGCAGTCCGCAGGGCCCCCTTAATTCACCCCTCCACTTT,CASSPQGPLNSPLHF
-,TRBV19,-,TRBJ2-7,TGTGCCAGTAGTATAGGTGGAGGGTACGAGCAGTACTTC,CASSIGGGYEQYF
once,TRBV30,-,TRBJ1-4,TGTGCCTGCCCCAGGGAAGGGTTTGAAAAACTGTTTTTT,CACPREGFEKLFF
once,TRBV7-2,TRBD2,TRBJ2-7,TGTGCCAGCAAACAAGGACTAGCGGAATCCTACGAGCAGTACTTC,CASKQGLAESYEQYF
-,TRBV29-1,-,TRBJ2-5,TGCAGCGCGGAAGGGGACAACATTGCGACCCAGTACTTC,CSAEGDNIATQYF
-,TRBV6-6,-,TRBJ1-1,TGTGCCAGCAGCTGGACAGCGAACACTGAAGCTTTCTTT,CASSWTANTEAFF
-,TRBV19,TRBD1,TRBJ2-2,TGTGCCAGTAGTCAAGGGACAGGGGTGAACACCGGGGAGCTGTTTTTT,CASSQGTGVNTGELFF